The rows below give T cell receptor beta chains drawn from one sample of a study of T-cell memory formation after mild COVID-19. TCRdb reanalysed the 5' RACE reads using MiXCR and keeps one entry per CDR3 protein. The data hold 85,000 to 120,000 distinct CDR3 sequences, with roughly 12% observed a single time. Sequencing was performed on PBMCs or a T cell subset sorted from them (not recorded which). Receptors were obtained from an adult woman who had mild COVID-19 (a few samples of this study predate the infection). Cell type and time point are not known. CDR3s include the opening cysteine and the closing phenylalanine or tryptophan. A D gene is named only where the DNA matches it firmly. Part of the rows lack a size; the others show once, few, many or a class for expanded clones.

d_call	v_call	clone_size	j_call	cdr3_aa	cdr3_nt
TRBD1	TRBV5-6	.	TRBJ2-4	CASSAGTGGTKNIQYF	TGTGCCAGCAGCGCCGGGACAGGGGGCACAAAAAACATTCAGTACTTC
.	TRBV4-3	few	TRBJ2-3	CASSQAHLALEDTQYF	TGCGCCAGCAGCCAAGCGCACCTAGCCCTTGAAGATACGCAGTATTTT
.	TRBV7-9	.	TRBJ1-4	CASSPTTGLKLFF	TGTGCCAGCAGCCCTACTACAGGGCTGAAACTGTTTTTT
TRBD1	TRBV19	few	TRBJ2-7	CASSIVPGQGFYEQYF	TGTGCCAGTAGTATAGTTCCTGGACAGGGATTTTACGAGCAGTACTTC
.	TRBV11-2	.	TRBJ1-1	CASSNEYDTEAFF	TGTGCCAGCAGCAATGAATACGACACTGAAGCTTTCTTT
.	TRBV7-9	few	TRBJ2-7	CASSSRDFSYEQYF	TGTGCCAGCAGCTCCCGGGACTTCTCCTACGAGCAGTACTTC
TRBD2	TRBV4-2	few	TRBJ2-7	CASSQGGLAGASGPYEQYF	TGTGCCAGCAGCCAAGGTGGACTAGCGGGAGCGTCTGGGCCCTACGAGCAGTACTTC
TRBD1	TRBV4-1	.	TRBJ2-7	CASSQTGSAAYEQYF	TGCGCCAGCAGCCAGACAGGGTCCGCCGCCTACGAGCAGTACTTC
.	TRBV29-1	.	TRBJ2-1	CSVEPRVTSEQFF	TGCAGCGTTGAACCCCGGGTAACGAGTGAGCAGTTCTTC
TRBD2	TRBV5-6	.	TRBJ2-3	CASSAGLAGGTQYF	TGTGCCAGCAGCGCCGGACTAGCAGGAGGTACGCAGTATTTT
TRBD1	TRBV7-9	few	TRBJ2-7	CASSRTGLTYEQYF	TGTGCCAGCAGCCGGACAGGACTCACCTACGAGCAGTACTTC
.	TRBV7-8	few	TRBJ2-1	CASIHEGDSYNEQFF	TGTGCCAGCATCCACGAGGGGGACTCCTACAATGAGCAGTTCTTC
.	TRBV24-1	.	TRBJ2-3	CATSDSTDTQYF	TGTGCCACCAGTGACAGCACAGATACGCAGTATTTT
.	TRBV10-3	once	TRBJ1-2	CAISDPGVPLWRYTF	TGTGCCATCAGTGACCCCGGGGTGCCGTTGTGGCGGTACACCTTC
.	TRBV6-2/TRBV6-3	.	TRBJ2-1	CASSYLGGVNYNEQFF	TGTGCCAGCAGTTATCTCGGCGGGGTGAATTACAATGAGCAGTTCTTC
TRBD1	TRBV5-1	.	TRBJ1-1	CASSLTPDRGIMSTEAFF	TGCGCCAGCAGCTTGACCCCGGACAGGGGAATTATGTCAACTGAAGCTTTCTTT